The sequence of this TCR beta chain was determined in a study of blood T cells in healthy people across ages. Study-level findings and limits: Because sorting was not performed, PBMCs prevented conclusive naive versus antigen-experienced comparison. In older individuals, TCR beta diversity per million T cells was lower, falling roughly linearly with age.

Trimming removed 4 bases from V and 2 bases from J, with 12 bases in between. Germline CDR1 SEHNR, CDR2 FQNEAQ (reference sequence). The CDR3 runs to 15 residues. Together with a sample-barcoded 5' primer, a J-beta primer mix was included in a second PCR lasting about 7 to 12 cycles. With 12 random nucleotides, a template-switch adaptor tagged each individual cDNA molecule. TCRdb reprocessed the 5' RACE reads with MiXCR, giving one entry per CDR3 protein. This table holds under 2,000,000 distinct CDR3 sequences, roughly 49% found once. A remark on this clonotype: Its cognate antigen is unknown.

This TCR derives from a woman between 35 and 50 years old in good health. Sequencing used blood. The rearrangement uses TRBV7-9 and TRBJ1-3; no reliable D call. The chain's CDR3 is CASSSPGEAGNTIYF. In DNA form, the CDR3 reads TGTGCCAGCAGCTCGCCCGGAGAGGCTGGAAACACCATATATTTT.